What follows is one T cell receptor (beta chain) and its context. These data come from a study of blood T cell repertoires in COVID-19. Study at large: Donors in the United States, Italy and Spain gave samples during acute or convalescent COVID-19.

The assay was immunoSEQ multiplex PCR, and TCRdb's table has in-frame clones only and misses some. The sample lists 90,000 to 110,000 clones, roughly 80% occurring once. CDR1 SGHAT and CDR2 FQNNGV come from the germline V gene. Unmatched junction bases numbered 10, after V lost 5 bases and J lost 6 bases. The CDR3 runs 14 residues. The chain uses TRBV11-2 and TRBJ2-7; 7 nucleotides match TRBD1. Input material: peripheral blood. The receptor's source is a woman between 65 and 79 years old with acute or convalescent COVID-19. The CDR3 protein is CASSPRQGKGEQYF. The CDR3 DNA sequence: TGTGCCAGCAGCCCGAGACAGGGAAAGGGCGAGCAGTACTTC.